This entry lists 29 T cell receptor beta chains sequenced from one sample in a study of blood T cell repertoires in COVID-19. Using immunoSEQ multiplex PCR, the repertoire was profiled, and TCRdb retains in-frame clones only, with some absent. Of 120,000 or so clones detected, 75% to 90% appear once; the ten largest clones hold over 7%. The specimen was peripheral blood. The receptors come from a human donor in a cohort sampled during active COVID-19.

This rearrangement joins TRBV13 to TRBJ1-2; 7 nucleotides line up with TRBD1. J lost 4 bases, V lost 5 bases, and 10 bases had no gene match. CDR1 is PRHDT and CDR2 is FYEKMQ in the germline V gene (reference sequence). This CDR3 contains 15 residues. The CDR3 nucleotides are TGTGCCAGCAGCACCAGAAACAGGGGAGGCTATGGCTACACCTTC. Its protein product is CASSTRNRGGYGYTF.

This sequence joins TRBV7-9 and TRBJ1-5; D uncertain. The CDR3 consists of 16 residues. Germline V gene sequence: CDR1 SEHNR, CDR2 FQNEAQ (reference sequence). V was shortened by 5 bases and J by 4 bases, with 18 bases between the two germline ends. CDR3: CASSGGRTDRNQPQHF. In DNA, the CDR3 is TGTGCCAGCAGCGGAGGACGGACGGACCGGAATCAGCCCCAGCATTTT.

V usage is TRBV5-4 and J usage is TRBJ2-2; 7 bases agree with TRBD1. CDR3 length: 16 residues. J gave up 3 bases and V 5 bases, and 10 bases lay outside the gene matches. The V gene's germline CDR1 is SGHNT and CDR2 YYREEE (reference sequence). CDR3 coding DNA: TGTGCCAGCAGTAGGGGACAGCCTAGATACACCGGGGAGCTGTTTTTT. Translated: CASSRGQPRYTGELFF.

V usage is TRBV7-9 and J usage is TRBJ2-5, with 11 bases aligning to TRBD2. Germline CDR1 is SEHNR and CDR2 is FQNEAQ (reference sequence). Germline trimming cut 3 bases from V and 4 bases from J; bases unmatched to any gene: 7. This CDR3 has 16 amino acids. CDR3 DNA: TGTGCCAGCAGCTTCATAGCGGGAGGGCCTGGAGAGACCCAGTACTTC. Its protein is CASSFIAGGPGETQYF.

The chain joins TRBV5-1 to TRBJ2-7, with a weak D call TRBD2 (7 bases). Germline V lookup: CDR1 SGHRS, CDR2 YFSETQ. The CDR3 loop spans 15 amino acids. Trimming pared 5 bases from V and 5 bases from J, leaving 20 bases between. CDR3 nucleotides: TGCGCCAGCAGTTACCTAGGGAGGGGGTTGGACGAGCAGTACTTC. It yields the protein CASSYLGRGLDEQYF.

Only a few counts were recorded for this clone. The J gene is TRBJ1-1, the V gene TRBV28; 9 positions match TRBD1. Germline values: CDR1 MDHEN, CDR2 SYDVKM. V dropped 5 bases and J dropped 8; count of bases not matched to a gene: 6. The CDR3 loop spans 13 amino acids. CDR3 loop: CASSLLDRGEAFF. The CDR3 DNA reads TGTGCCAGCAGTCTACTAGACAGGGGGGAAGCTTTCTTT.

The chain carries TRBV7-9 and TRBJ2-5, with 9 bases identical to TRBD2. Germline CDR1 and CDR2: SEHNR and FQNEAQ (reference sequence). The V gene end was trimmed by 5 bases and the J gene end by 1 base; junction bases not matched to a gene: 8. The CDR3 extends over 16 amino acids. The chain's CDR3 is CASSLGLAHLQETQYF. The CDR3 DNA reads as TGTGCCAGCAGCCTAGGACTAGCGCACCTCCAAGAGACCCAGTACTTC.

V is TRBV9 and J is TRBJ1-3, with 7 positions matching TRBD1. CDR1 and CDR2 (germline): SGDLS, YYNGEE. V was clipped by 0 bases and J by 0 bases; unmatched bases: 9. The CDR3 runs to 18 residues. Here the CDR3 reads CASSVEARDRSSGNTIYF. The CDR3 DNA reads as TGTGCCAGCAGCGTAGAGGCCCGGGACAGATCCTCTGGAAACACCATATATTTT.

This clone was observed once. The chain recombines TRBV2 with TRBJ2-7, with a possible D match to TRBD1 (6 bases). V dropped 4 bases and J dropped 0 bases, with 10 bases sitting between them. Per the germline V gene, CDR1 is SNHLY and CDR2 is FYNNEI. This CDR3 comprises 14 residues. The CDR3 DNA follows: TGTGCCAGCAGTGCGAGACAGGTCTCCTACGAGCAGTACTTC. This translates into CASSARQVSYEQYF.

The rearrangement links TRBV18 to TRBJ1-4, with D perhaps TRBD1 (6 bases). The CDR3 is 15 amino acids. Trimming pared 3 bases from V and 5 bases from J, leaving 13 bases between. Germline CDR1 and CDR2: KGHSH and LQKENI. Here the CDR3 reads CASSPLGGQNEKLFF. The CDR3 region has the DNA TGTGCCAGCTCACCCCTCGGGGGGCAGAATGAAAAACTGTTTTTT. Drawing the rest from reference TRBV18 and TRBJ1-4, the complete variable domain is NAGVMQNPRHLVRRRGQEARLRCSPMKGHSHVYWYRQLPEEGLKFMVYLQKENIIDESGMPKERFSAEFPKEGPSILRIQQVVRGDSAAYFCASSPLGGQNEKLFFGSGTQLSVL.

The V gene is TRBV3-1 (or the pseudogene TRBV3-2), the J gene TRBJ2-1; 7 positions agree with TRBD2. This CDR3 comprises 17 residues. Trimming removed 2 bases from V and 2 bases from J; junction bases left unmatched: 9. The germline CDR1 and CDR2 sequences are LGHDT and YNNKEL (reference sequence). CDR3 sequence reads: CASSQRGLAGAYNEQFF. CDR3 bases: TGTGCCAGCAGCCAAAGGGGATTGGCGGGGGCCTACAATGAGCAGTTCTTC.

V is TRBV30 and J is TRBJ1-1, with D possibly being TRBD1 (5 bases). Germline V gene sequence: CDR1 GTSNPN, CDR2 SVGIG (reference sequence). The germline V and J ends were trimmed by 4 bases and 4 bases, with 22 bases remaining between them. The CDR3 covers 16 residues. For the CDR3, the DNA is TGTGCCTGGAAACGCACGACTGGGGGGTCGTTCACTGAAGCTTTCTTT. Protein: CAWKRTTGGSFTEAFF.

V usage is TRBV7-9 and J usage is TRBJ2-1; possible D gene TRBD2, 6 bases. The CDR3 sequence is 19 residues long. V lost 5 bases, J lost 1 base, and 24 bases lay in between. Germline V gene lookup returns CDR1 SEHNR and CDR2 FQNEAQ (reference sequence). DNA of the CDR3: TGTGCCAGCAGCCGGGGGAGCGAGGCTAACGAAGGATCCTACAATGAGCAGTTCTTC. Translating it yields CASSRGSEANEGSYNEQFF.

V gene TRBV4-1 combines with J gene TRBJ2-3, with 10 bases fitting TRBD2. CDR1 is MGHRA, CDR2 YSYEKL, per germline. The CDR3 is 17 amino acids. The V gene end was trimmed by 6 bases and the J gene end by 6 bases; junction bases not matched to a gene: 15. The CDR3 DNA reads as TGCGCCAGCAGTAAAGGTAGTAGCGGGGGGCCAGTTGATACGCAGTATTTT. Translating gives CASSKGSSGGPVDTQYF.

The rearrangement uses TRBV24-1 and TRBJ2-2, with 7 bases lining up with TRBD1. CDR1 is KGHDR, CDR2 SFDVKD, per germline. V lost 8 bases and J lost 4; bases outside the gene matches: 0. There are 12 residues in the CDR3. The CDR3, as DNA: TGTGCCACCAAGGGGGCCACCGGGGAGCTGTTTTTT. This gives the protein CATKGATGELFF.

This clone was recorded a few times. CDR3 loop: CASSTTGGPWEQYF. In DNA, the CDR3 is TGTGCCAGCAGTACGACGGGGGGTCCGTGGGAGCAGTACTTC. The chain carries TRBV3-1 (or the pseudogene TRBV3-2) and TRBJ2-7; 7 bases align to TRBD2. Trimming at V came to 6 bases and at J to 7 bases, leaving 12 bases not matched to a gene. The CDR3 has 14 residues. CDR1 is LGHDT and CDR2 is YNNKEL in the germline V gene (reference sequence).

The CDR3 reads CASSLSSDWGYTF. The CDR3 bases are TGTGCCAGCAGTTTATCCAGCGATTGGGGCTACACCTTC. This rearrangement joins TRBV3-1 (or the pseudogene TRBV3-2) to TRBJ1-2, with D unclear. With 6 bases removed from V and 8 bases from J, the gap between germline ends came to 16 bases. CDR3 length equals 13 residues. Germline CDR1 LGHDT, CDR2 YNNKEL (reference sequence).

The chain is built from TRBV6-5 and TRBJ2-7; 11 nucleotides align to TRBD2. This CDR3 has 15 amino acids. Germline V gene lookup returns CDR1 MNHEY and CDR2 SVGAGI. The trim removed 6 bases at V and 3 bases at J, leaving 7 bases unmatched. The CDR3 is CASSSLLAGGYEQYF. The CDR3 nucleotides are TGTGCCAGCAGCTCCCTCCTAGCGGGAGGCTACGAGCAGTACTTC.

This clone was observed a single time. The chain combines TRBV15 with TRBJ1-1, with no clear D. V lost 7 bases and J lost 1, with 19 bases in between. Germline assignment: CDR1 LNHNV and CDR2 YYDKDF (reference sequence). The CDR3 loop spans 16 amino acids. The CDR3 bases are TGTGCCACCACCGCCGAGGGAGGCAGAAAGAACACTGAAGCTTTCTTT. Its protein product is CATTAEGGRKNTEAFF.

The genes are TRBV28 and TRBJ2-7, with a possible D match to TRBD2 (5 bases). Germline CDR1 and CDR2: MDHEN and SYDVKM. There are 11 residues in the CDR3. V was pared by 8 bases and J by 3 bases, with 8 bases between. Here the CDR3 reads CASGGFYEQYF. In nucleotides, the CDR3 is TGTGCCAGCGGAGGTTTCTACGAGCAGTACTTC.

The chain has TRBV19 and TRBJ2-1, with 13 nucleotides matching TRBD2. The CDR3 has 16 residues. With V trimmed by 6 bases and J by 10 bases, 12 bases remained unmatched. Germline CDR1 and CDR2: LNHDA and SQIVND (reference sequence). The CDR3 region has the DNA TGTGCCAGTAGCTATAATACGGGACTAGCGGGGCGGGAGCAGTTCTTC. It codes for CASSYNTGLAGREQFF.

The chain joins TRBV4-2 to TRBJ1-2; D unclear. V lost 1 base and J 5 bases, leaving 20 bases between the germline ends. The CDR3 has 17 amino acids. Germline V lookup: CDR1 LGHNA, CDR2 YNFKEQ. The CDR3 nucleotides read TGTGCCAGCAGCCAAGCGACGGGTGAGTGGGTCAAATATGGCTACACCTTC. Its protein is CASSQATGEWVKYGYTF.

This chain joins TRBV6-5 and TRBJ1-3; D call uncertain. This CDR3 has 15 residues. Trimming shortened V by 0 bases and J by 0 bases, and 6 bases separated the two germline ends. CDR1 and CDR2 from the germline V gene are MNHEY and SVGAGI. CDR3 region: CASSYSPSSGNTIYF. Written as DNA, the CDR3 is TGTGCCAGCAGTTACTCTCCCAGCTCTGGAAACACCATATATTTT.

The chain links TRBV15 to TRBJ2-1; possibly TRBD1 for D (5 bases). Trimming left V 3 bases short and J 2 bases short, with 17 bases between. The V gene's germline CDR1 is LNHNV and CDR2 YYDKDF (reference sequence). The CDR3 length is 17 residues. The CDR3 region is CATSSKARQTTYNEQFF. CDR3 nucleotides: TGTGCCACCAGCAGTAAAGCCCGACAGACCACCTACAATGAGCAGTTCTTC.

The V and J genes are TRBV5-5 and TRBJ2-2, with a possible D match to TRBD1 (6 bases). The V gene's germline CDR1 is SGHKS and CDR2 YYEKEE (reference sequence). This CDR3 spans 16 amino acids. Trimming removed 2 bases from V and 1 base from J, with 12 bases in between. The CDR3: CASSLFPGQNTGELFF. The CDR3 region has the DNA TGTGCCAGCAGCTTATTTCCGGGACAGAACACCGGGGAGCTGTTTTTT.

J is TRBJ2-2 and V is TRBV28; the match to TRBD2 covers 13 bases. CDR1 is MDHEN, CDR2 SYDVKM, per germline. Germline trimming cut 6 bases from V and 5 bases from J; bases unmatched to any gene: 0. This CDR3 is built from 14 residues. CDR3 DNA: TGTGCCAGCAGGACTAGCGGGAGGACCGGGGAGCTGTTTTTT. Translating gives CASRTSGRTGELFF.

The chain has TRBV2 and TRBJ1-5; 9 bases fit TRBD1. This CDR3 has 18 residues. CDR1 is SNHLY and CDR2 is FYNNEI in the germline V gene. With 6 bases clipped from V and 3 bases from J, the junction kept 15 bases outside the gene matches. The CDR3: CASSLLYGGTGNNQPQHF. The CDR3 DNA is TGTGCCAGCAGCTTACTATACGGGGGGACAGGGAACAATCAGCCCCAGCATTTT.

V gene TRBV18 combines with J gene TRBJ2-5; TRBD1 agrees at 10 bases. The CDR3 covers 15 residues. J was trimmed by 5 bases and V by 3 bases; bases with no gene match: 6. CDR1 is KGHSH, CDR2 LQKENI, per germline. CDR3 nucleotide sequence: TGTGCCAGCTCACCCTCGACAGGGGGCAAGGAGACCCAGTACTTC. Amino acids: CASSPSTGGKETQYF.

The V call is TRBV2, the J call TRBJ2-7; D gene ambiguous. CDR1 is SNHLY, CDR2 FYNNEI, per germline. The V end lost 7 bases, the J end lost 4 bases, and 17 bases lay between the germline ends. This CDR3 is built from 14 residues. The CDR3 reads CASTRQVMLYEQYF. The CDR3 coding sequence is TGTGCCAGCACCCGGCAGGTAATGTTGTACGAGCAGTACTTC. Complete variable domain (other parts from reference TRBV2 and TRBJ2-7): EPEVTQTPSHQVTQMGQEVILRCVPISNHLYFYWYRQILGQKVEFLVSFYNNEISEKSEIFDDQFSVERPDGSNFTLKIRSTKLEDSAMYFCASTRQVMLYEQYFGPGTRLTVT.